The 16 T cell receptor beta chains given below trace back to one sample, sequenced in a study of identical twins. MiXCR, applied by TCRdb to the 5' RACE reads, yields one record per CDR3 protein. This table holds more than 650,000 distinct CDR3 sequences, around 5.7% found once. Sample: naive T cells sorted from blood. The receptors originated from a man aged 18 to 29 in good health.

This clonotype was recorded many times. This sequence joins TRBV5-5 and TRBJ1-1; maybe TRBD1 (5 bases). V was cut by 0 bases and J by 0 bases, with 15 bases left in between. The CDR3 length is 17 residues. Germline lookup yields CDR1 SGHKS and CDR2 YYEKEE (reference sequence). The CDR3 sequence is CASSLEGRDLVNTEAFF. The DNA of the CDR3 is TGTGCCAGCAGCTTGGAGGGGCGCGATCTTGTGAACACTGAAGCTTTCTTT. The complete variable domain, with remaining parts taken from reference TRBV5-5 and TRBJ1-1, reads DAGVTQSPTHLIKTRGQQVTLRCSPISGHKSVSWYQQVLGQGPQFIFQYYEKEERGRGNFPDRFSARQFPNYSSELNVNALLLGDSALYLCASSLEGRDLVNTEAFFGQGTRLTVV.

This clonotype has a handful of counts. The chain employs TRBV12-3 or TRBV12-4 and TRBJ2-7; the match to TRBD1 covers 10 bases. The CDR3 has 13 residues. V lost 9 bases and J lost 5; bases outside the gene matches: 7. The CDR3 DNA is TGTGCCAGTATGGGGACAGGGGAACACGAGCAGTACGTC. The encoded protein is CASMGTGEHEQYV.

This clonotype was counted only a few times. V usage is TRBV25-1 and J usage is TRBJ2-2; D is possibly TRBD2 (5 bases). Trimming stripped 2 bases from V and 6 bases from J, with 10 bases between. Per the germline V gene, CDR1 is MGHDK and CDR2 is SYGVNS. The CDR3 length is 14 residues. The CDR3: CASSENLGAGELFF. CDR3 coding DNA: TGTGCCAGCAGTGAAAATCTCGGGGCCGGGGAGCTGTTTTTT.

This clonotype occurred many times. CDR3 loop: CASSGGVVGVEGKNIQYF. The CDR3 bases are TGTGCCAGCAGTGGCGGGGTAGTTGGAGTGGAGGGCAAAAACATTCAGTACTTC. This chain connects TRBV2 to TRBJ2-4; weak D call: TRBD2 (6 bases). V was clipped by 4 bases and J by 3 bases, with 22 bases between them. Germline V gene sequence: CDR1 SNHLY, CDR2 FYNNEI. The CDR3 contains 18 residues. Supplemented by reference TRBV2 and TRBJ2-4, the full variable domain reads EPEVTQTPSHQVTQMGQEVILRCVPISNHLYFYWYRQILGQKVEFLVSFYNNEISEKSEIFDDQFSVERPDGSNFTLKIRSTKLEDSAMYFCASSGGVVGVEGKNIQYFGAGTRLSVL.

The genes are TRBV10-3 and TRBJ2-1, with D perhaps being TRBD1 or TRBD2 (5 bases each). The CDR3 length is 16 residues. Germline CDR1 reads ENHRY; CDR2 reads SYGVKD. Trimming took 3 bases from V and 5 from J, leaving 17 bases between them. Here the CDR3 reads CAISERQRDGHNEQFF. DNA for the CDR3: TGTGCCATCAGTGAACGCCAACGGGACGGCCACAATGAGCAGTTCTTC.

This chain links TRBV12-3 or TRBV12-4 with TRBJ2-5, with 7 positions matching TRBD1. J lost 9 bases, V lost 5 bases, and 9 bases had no gene match. The CDR3 runs 13 residues. CDR3 coding DNA: TGTGCCAGCAGTCCGGACAGGTCCGTTGCCCAGTACTTC. Protein product: CASSPDRSVAQYF.

This clonotype was found many times. The chain uses TRBV29-1 and TRBJ1-1; possible D gene TRBD1, 5 bases. This CDR3 has 13 amino acids. Germline V gene lookup returns CDR1 SQVTM and CDR2 ANQGSEA. V shed 7 bases and J shed 4 bases, with 16 bases lying between them. The CDR3 loop reads CSALGGLGTEAFF. The CDR3 region has the DNA TGCAGCGCGCTGGGGGGTTTGGGCACTGAAGCTTTCTTT.

Many counts were recorded for this clonotype. The rearrangement links TRBV24-1 to TRBJ2-7; 8 bases match TRBD1. V dropped 0 bases and J dropped 9; count of bases not matched to a gene: 9. Germline values: CDR1 KGHDR, CDR2 SFDVKD. The CDR3 contains 15 residues. The CDR3 sequence: CATSDLGQGATGQYV. The CDR3 nucleotides read TGTGCCACCAGTGATTTGGGGCAGGGGGCGACTGGGCAGTACGTC.

V is TRBV4-2 and J is TRBJ2-7, with 14 bases aligning to TRBD2. There are 18 residues in the CDR3. CDR1 is LGHNA and CDR2 is YNFKEQ in the germline V gene. The V and J ends lost 3 bases and 2 bases, in that order; junction bases with no gene match: 9. The CDR3 region is CASSHRGTSGSIAYEQYF. The CDR3 DNA is TGTGCCAGCAGCCACCGGGGGACTAGCGGGAGCATCGCCTACGAGCAGTACTTC.

The genes are TRBV5-4 and TRBJ2-3, with TRBD2 matching 11 bases. CDR3 length: 20 amino acids. V lost 0 bases to trimming and J lost 4 bases; unmatched junction nucleotides: 16. Germline assignment: CDR1 SGHNT and CDR2 YYREEE (reference sequence). The CDR3 nucleotides are TGTGCCAGCAGCTTGGCCATCGGCTTAGCGGGAGGGCCCGGTGCAGATACGCAGTATTTT. Translation gives CASSLAIGLAGGPGADTQYF. The full variable domain, completed using reference TRBV5-4 and TRBJ2-3, is ETGVTQSPTHLIKTRGQQVTLRCSSQSGHNTVSWYQQALGQGPQFIFQYYREEENGRGNFPPRFSGLQFPNYSSELNVNALELDDSALYLCASSLAIGLAGGPGADTQYFGPGTRLTVL.

This clonotype showed up many times. The V call is TRBV12-3 or TRBV12-4, the J call TRBJ2-1; D is undetermined. V lost 5 bases, J lost 7 bases, and 18 bases lay in between. This CDR3 contains 15 residues. The CDR3 loop is CASSEILNPPNEQFF. CDR3 in DNA: TGTGCCAGCAGTGAAATTTTGAATCCACCTAATGAGCAGTTCTTC.

The rearrangement links TRBV3-1 to TRBJ2-1; the D gene is possibly TRBD1 (5 bases). Germline V gene data show CDR1 as LGHDT and CDR2 as YNNKEL (reference sequence). The CDR3 runs 15 residues. V shed 3 bases and J shed 0 bases, with 9 bases lying between them. The CDR3 DNA follows: TGTGCCAGCAGCCAGCCGACAGTCTCCTACAATGAGCAGTTCTTC. It specifies CASSQPTVSYNEQFF.

The CDR3 DNA reads TGCAGTGCGGGCAGGGAGACAGGGTTATACGAGCAGTACTTC. Translating it yields CSAGRETGLYEQYF. V gene TRBV20-1 combines with J gene TRBJ2-7, with 7 bases fitting TRBD1. The V gene's germline CDR1 is DFQATT and CDR2 SNEGSKA (reference sequence). Trimming at V came to 6 bases and at J to 4 bases, leaving 12 bases not matched to a gene. The CDR3 extends over 14 amino acids.

This clonotype was observed a few times. The genes are TRBV12-3 or TRBV12-4 and TRBJ1-5, with D possibly matching TRBD1 (6 bases). The V end was cut by 3 bases, the J end by 6 bases, with 12 bases between. The CDR3 length is 14 residues. The CDR3 region is CASSFQGQGQPQHF. CDR3 coding DNA: TGTGCCAGCAGTTTCCAGGGGCAGGGTCAGCCCCAGCATTTT.

This clonotype was found a few times. The chain has TRBV27 and TRBJ2-6; unclear D gene. The V end was cut by 5 bases, the J end by 0 bases, with 11 bases between. The CDR3 totals 16 residues. Per germline, CDR1 MNHEY and CDR2 SMNVEV (reference sequence). CDR3: CASSPPTLSGANVLTF. CDR3 DNA sequence: TGTGCCAGCAGTCCCCCGACCCTCTCTGGGGCCAACGTCCTGACTTTC. Looking up the rest from reference TRBV27 and TRBJ2-6 gives the full variable domain: EAQVTQNPRYLITVTGKKLTVTCSQNMNHEYMSWYRQDPGLGLRQIYYSMNVEVTDKGDVPEGYKVSRKEKRNFPLILESPSPNQTSLYFCASSPPTLSGANVLTFGAGSRLTVL.

This clonotype was counted many times. The CDR3 loop reads CATSVDSGTGELFF. DNA for the CDR3: TGTGCCACCAGTGTCGACAGCGGAACCGGGGAGCTGTTTTTT. The chain couples TRBV24-1 to TRBJ2-2, with D perhaps being TRBD1 or TRBD2 (5 bases each). Germline CDR1 reads KGHDR; CDR2 reads SFDVKD. V was shortened by 5 bases and J by 5 bases, with 11 bases between the two germline ends. The CDR3 length is 14 residues.